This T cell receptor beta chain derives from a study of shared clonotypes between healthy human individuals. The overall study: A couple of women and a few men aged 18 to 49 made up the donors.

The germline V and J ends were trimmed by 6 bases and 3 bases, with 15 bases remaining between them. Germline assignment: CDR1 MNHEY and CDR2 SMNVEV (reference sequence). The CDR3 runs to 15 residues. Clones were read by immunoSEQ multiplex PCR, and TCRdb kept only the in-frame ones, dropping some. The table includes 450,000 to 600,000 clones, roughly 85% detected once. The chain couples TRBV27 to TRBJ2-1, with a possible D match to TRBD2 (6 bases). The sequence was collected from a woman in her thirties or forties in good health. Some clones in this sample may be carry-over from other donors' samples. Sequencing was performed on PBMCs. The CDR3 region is CASRGGSDLYNEQFF. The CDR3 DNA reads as TGTGCCAGCAGGGGAGGTAGCGACCTCTACAATGAGCAGTTCTTC.